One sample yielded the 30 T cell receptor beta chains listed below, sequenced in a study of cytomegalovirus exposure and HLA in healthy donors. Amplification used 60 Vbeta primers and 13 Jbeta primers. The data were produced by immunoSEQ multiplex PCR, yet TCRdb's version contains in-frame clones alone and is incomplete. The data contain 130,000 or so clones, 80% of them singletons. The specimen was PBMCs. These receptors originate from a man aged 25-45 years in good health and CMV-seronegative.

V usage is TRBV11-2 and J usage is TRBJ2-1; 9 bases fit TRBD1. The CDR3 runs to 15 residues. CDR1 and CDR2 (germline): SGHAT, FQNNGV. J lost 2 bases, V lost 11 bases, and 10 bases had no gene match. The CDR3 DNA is TGTGCCCCTGGGACAGGGTCTTACACCTACAATGAGCAGTTCTTC. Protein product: CAPGTGSYTYNEQFF.

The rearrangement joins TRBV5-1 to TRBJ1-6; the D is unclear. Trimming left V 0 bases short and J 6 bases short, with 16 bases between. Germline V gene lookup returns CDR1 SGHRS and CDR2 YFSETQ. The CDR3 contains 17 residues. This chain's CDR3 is CASSLAPVQNFNSPLHF. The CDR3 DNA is TGCGCCAGCAGCTTGGCCCCGGTACAGAATTTTAATTCACCCCTCCACTTT.

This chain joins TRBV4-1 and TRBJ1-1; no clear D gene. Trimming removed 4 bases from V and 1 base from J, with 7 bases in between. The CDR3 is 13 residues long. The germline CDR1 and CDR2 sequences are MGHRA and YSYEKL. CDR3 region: CASSPRTNTEAFF. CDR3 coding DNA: TGCGCCAGCAGCCCGAGAACGAACACTGAAGCTTTCTTT.

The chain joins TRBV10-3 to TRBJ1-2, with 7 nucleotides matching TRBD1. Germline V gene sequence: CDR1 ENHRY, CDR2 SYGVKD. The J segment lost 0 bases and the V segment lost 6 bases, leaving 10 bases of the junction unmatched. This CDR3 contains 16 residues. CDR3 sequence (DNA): TGTGCCATCAGGATGGAGGGACAGCCTTCTAACTATGGCTACACCTTC. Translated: CAIRMEGQPSNYGYTF.

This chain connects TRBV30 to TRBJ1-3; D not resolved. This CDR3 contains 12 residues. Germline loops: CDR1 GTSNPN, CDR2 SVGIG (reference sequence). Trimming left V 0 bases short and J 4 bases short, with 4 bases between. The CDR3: CAWSVLGNTIYF. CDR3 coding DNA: TGTGCCTGGAGTGTTCTCGGAAACACCATATATTTT. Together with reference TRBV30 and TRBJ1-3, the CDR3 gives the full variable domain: SQTIHQWPATLVQPVGSPLSLECTVEGTSNPNLYWYRQAAGRGLQLLFYSVGIGQISSEVPQNLSASRPQDRQFILSSKKLLLSDSGFYLCAWSVLGNTIYFGEGSWLTVV.

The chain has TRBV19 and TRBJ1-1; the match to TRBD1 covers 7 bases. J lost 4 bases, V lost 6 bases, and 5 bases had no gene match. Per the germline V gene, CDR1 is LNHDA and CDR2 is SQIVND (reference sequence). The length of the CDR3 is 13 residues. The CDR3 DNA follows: TGTGCCAGTAGGGAGACAGGGAGCACTGAAGCTTTCTTT. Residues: CASRETGSTEAFF.

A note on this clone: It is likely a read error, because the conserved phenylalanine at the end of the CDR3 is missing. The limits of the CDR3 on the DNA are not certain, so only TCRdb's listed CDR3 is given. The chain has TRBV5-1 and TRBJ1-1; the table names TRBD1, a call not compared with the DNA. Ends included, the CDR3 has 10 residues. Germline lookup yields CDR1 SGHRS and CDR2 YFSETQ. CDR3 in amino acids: CASSTKNGTG.

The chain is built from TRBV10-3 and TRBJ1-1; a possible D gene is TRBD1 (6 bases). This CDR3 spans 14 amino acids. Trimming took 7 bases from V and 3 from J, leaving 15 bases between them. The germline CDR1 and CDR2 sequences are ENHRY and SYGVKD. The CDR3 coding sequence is TGTGCCATCAATCAAGGGGGAAGTTACACTGAAGCTTTCTTT. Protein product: CAINQGGSYTEAFF.

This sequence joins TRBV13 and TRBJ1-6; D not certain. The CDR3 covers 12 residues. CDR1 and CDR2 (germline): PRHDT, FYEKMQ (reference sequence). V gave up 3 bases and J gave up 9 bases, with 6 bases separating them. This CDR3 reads CASSFLGSPLHF. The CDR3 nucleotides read TGTGCCAGCAGCTTCCTCGGTTCACCCCTCCACTTT. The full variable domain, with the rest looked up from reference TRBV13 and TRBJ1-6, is AAGVIQSPRHLIKEKRETATLKCYPIPRHDTVYWYQQGPGQDPQFLISFYEKMQSDKGSIPDRFSAQQFSDYHSELNMSSLELGDSALYFCASSFLGSPLHFGNGTRLTVT.

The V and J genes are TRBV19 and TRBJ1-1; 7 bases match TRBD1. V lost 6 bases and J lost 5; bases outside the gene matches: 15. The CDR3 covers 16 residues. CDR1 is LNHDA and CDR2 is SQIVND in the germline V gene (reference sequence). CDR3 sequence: CASSDPGQPRGTEAFF. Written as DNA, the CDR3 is TGTGCCAGTAGCGACCCGGGACAGCCTCGAGGGACTGAAGCTTTCTTT.

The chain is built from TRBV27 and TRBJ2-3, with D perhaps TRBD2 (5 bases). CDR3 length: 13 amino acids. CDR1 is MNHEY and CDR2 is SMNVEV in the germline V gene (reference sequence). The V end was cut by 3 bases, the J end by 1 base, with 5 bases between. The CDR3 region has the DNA TGTGCCAGCAGTTTCGGGGGCACAGATACGCAGTATTTT. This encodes CASSFGGTDTQYF.

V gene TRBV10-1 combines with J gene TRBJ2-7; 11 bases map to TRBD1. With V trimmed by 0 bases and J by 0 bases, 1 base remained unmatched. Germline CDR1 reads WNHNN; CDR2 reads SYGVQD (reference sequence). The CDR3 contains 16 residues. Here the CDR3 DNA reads TGCGCCAGCAGTGAGTCCGGGACAGGGGGCTCCTACGAGCAGTACTTC. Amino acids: CASSESGTGGSYEQYF.

CDR3 nucleotides: TGTGCCAGCAGCCAGACAGGGGGAAGAGCAGGGGCCAACGTCCTGACTTTC. This sequence encodes CASSQTGGRAGANVLTF. V is TRBV5-6 and J is TRBJ2-6, with 9 bases matching TRBD1. The CDR3 consists of 17 residues. J was trimmed by 4 bases and V by 4 bases; bases with no gene match: 9. Germline V lookup: CDR1 SGHDT, CDR2 YYEEEE.

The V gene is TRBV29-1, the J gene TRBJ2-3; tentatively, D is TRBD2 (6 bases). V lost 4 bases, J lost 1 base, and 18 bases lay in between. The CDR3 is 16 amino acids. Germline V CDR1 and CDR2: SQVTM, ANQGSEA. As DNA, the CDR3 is TGCAGCGTTGGGCACTGGAGGGCGAAGGGCACAGATACGCAGTATTTT. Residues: CSVGHWRAKGTDTQYF.

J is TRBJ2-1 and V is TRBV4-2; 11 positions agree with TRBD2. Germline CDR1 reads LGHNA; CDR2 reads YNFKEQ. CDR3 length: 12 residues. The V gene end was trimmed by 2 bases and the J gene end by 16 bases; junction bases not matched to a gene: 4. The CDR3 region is CASSQTSGSFFF. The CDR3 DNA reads TGTGCCAGCAGCCAAACTAGCGGGAGTTTTTTCTTC.

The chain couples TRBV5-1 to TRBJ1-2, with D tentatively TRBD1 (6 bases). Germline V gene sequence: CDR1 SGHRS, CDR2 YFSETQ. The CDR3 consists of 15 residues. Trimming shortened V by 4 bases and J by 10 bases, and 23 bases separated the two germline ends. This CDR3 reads CASSKGQTSTMVYTF. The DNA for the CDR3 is TGCGCCAGCAGCAAAGGACAGACCTCAACTATGGTCTACACCTTC.

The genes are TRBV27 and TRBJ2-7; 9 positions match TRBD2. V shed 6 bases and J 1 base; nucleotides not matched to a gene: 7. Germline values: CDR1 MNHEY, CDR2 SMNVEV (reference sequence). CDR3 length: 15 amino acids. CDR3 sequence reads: CASRLNSGGSYEQYF. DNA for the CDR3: TGTGCCAGCAGGCTGAATAGCGGGGGTTCCTACGAGCAGTACTTC.

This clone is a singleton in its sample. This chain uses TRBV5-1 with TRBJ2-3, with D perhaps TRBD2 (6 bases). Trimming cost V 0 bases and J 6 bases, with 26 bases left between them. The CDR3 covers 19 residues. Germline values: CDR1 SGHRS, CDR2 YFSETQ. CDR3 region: CASSLVKLLAPKMMDTQYF. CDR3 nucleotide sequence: TGCGCCAGCAGCTTGGTCAAATTGCTAGCGCCGAAGATGATGGATACGCAGTATTTT.

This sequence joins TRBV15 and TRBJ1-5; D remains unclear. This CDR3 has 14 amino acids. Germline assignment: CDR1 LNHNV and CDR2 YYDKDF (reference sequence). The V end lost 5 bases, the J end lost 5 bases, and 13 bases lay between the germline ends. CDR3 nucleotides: TGTGCCACCAGCGTGACGGGAACGCATCAGCCCCAGCATTTT. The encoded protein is CATSVTGTHQPQHF.

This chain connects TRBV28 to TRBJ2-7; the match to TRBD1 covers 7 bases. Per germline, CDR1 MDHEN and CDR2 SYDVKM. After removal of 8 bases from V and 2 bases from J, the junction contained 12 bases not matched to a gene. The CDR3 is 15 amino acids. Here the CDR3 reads CASSSSGTDTYEQYF. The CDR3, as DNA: TGTGCCAGCTCCTCCTCCGGGACAGACACCTACGAGCAGTACTTC.

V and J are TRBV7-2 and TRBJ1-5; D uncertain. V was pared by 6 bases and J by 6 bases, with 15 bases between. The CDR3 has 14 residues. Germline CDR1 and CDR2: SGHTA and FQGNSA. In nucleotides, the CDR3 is TGTGCCAGCAGATACAACGTCGATGGTCAGCCCCAGCATTTT. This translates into CASRYNVDGQPQHF.

The CDR3 DNA follows: TGTGCCTGGGGCCTTTCTGAAAAACTGTTTTTT. This translates into CAWGLSEKLFF. V and J are TRBV30 and TRBJ1-4; D ambiguous. V shed 5 bases and J shed 7 bases, with 8 bases lying between them. The CDR3 covers 11 residues. Germline CDR1 reads GTSNPN; CDR2 reads SVGIG (reference sequence).

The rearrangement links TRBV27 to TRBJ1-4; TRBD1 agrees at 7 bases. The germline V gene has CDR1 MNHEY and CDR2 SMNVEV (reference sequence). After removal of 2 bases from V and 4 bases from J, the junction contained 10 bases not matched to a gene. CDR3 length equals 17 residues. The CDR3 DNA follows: TGTGCCAGCAGTTTAATAAGAGGGGGCATCGTTAATGAAAAACTGTTTTTT. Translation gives CASSLIRGGIVNEKLFF. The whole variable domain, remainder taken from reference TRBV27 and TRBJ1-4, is EAQVTQNPRYLITVTGKKLTVTCSQNMNHEYMSWYRQDPGLGLRQIYYSMNVEVTDKGDVPEGYKVSRKEKRNFPLILESPSPNQTSLYFCASSLIRGGIVNEKLFFGSGTQLSVL.

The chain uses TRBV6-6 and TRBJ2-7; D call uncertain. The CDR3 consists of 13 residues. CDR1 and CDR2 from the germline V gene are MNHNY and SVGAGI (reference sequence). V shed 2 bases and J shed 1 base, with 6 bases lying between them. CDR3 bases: TGTGCCAGCAGTTACCAGGTTTCCTACGAGCAGTACTTC. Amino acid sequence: CASSYQVSYEQYF.

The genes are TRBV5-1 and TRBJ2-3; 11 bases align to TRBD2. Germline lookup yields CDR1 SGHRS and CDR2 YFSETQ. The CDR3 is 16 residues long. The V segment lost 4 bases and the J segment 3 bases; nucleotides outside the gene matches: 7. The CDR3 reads CASSIGLAGITDTQYF. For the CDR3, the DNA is TGCGCCAGCAGCATAGGACTAGCGGGTATAACAGATACGCAGTATTTT.

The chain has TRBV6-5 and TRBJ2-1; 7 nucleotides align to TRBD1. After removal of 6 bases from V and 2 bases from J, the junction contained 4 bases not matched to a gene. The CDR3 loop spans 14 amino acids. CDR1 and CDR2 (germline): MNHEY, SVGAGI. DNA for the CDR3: TGTGCCAGCAGCCGGGACAGTCCCTACAATGAGCAGTTCTTC. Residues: CASSRDSPYNEQFF.

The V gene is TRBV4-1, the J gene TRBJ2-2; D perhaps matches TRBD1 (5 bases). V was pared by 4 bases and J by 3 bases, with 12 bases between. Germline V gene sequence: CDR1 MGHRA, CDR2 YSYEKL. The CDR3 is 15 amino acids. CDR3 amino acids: CASSPQLGHTGELFF. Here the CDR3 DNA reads TGCGCCAGCAGCCCCCAGCTGGGGCACACCGGGGAGCTGTTTTTT.

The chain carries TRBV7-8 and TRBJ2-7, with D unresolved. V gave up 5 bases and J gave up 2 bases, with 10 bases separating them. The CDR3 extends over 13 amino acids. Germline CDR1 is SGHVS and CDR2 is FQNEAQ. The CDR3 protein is CASSGQVPYEQYF. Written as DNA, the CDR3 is TGTGCCAGCAGCGGTCAGGTCCCCTACGAGCAGTACTTC.

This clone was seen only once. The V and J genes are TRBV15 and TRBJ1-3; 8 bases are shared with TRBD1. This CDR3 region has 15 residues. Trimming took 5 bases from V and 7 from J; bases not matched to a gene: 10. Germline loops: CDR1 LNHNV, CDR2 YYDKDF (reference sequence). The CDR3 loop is CATSRAAGGRNTIYF. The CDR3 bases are TGTGCCACCAGCCGAGCGGCAGGGGGCCGCAACACCATATATTTT.

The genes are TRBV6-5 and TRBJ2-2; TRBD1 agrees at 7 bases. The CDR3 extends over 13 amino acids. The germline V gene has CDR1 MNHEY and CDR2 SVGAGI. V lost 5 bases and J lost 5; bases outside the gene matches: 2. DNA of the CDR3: TGTGCCAGCAGTGGGACAGAGACCGGGGAGCTGTTTTTT. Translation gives CASSGTETGELFF.